The clone carrying this T cell receptor beta chain was counted only a few times. Its antigen remains unidentified. Four subsets defined by CD45RA and CD27 were sorted after CD3, CD4, CD8 and live/dead staining. These data belong to a study of naive and memory T cell subsets. Study-level findings and limits: From naive to CM, EM and EMRA, diversity decreased and Gini increased. Naive repertoires, especially CD8, held a few larger clonotypes, possibly memory cells re-expressing CD45RA. Over 95% of naive TCR sequences appeared only once after error correction, unlike memory subsets.

Two oligonucleotides, mixed equimolar, formed the beta constant-region primer covering TRBC1 and TRBC2. Four rounds of PCR amplified the ligated cDNA using nested alpha and beta constant-region primers plus SP2. The cDNA 3' end received a ligated single-stranded oligonucleotide carrying the SP2 primer and a 12-nucleotide UMI. One entry per CDR3 protein, called by TCRdb with MiXCR from the UMI-ligation and nested PCR reads. The sample gives around 140,000 distinct CDR3 sequences, approximately 20% of which show up once; approximately 0.58% is in the top ten. V lost 6 bases and J 6 bases, leaving 5 bases between the germline ends. Germline assignment: CDR1 SQVTM and CDR2 ANQGSEA. The CDR3 length is 9 residues.

What was sequenced was naive CD8+ T cells from blood. V is TRBV29-1 and J is TRBJ1-2; D is uncertain. This receptor was taken from a human donor in good health. The CDR3 region has the DNA TGCAGCGTAGACGATGGCTACACCTTC. This translates into CSVDDGYTF.